This T cell receptor (beta chain) emerged from a study of blood T cells in healthy people across ages (dated by TCRdb to about 2015). Context from the whole study: In model experiments, roughly one uniquely barcoded TCR beta cDNA molecule per two T cells was captured by template switching. The study analyzed two additional independent replicas of 1 million unique cDNA reads from the same blood draw for two donors, one aged 18 to 30 and one aged 80 or older. Four age groups were formed from the donors: young (average around 15 years), middle-aged (around 40), aged (about 62) and long-lived (approximately 78). Age-related changes in TCR beta repertoire diversity were measured in the study by deep sequencing normalized with unique cDNA molecular identifiers. Results and caveats for the whole study, not just this receptor: Because profiling used bulk unsorted PBMCs, naive and antigen-experienced compartments could not be compared conclusively. Estimates of total diversity based on one million sequenced T cells were regarded as lower bounds and as underestimates. Compared with the aged group, more naive CD4+ T cells, fewer expanded clones and increased TCR diversity were shown by the long-lived group, suggesting age selection. A strong correlation was found between observed TCR beta diversity and the percentage of naive T cells measured by flow cytometry. Because donor CMV infection status was unknown, age-related changes in expanded clonotypes were potentially confounded. Observed TCR beta diversity per million T cells fell roughly linearly with age, and a significant reduction was already apparent by age roughly 40.

Library preparation used 5' RACE. Sequencing instrument: Illumina HiSeq 2500. A second PCR of about 7 to 12 cycles was performed with a sample-barcoded 5' primer and a J-beta primer mix. A unique molecular identifier was introduced onto each TCR beta cDNA molecule by a template-switch 5' adaptor carrying 12 random nucleotides. At least 2.5 million CDR3-containing paired-end reads were obtained from each sample. First-strand cDNA synthesis was performed from all RNA using the Mint cDNA synthesis kit, with priming by a TRBC-specific oligonucleotide. Following uracil-DNA glycosylase treatment, a first 18-cycle PCR with universal primers M1SS and BC2_uni_R was performed on all cDNA. On the authors' methods: Normalization of each sample was performed by random selection of 1 million high-quality reads, each carrying a distinct molecular identifier. Instead of being binned into consensus sequences, reads that shared molecular identifiers were thrown out. MiTCR, set to a Q25 quality threshold and the strictest error-elimination algorithm, was used for CDR3 identification, clonotype clustering and error correction. A nonparametric unseen species model with Euler transformation was used to estimate a lower bound on total TCR beta diversity. TCRdb trimmed the raw reads at Q25, called clones with MiXCR and kept productive beta chains. Merged by CDR3 protein, the rows form single entries marked with the most common genes and DNA. These V and J calls derive from TCRdb rather than the authors' analysis. The sample table holds hundreds of thousands of distinct CDR3 sequences, of which 25% to 35% were seen once. The ten largest clones represent approximately 3.6% of the sample.

The donors were roughly 39 Caucasian individuals from Russia, aged 6 to 90 years, who were systemically healthy. Each donor gave ten milliliters of peripheral blood, drawn into EDTA-treated Vacutainer tubes. Ficoll-Paque density-gradient centrifugation was used to isolate PBMCs, with at least 6 million per sample. Trizol reagent was used to extract total RNA from PBMCs, with at least 5 micrograms per sample. The percentages of naive CD45RAhigh/CD27high T cells were determined by flow cytometry on a PBMC aliquot from every donor. This clonotype was seen a handful of times. The specificity of this receptor is unknown. No base qualities exist here, and no much larger clone lies one base off it. The same data also contributed to another study, on T cells of mothers and their children. The second paper further reports: Donors were nine systemically healthy Caucasian individuals: three mothers and their six children. cDNA synthesis consumed the entire amount of extracted RNA, loaded at approximately 1.5 ug RNA in each 15 ul reaction. In the second PCR, the M1S primer added sample barcodes and 2-4 random nucleotides. Over 9.5 million TCR beta CDR3 reads were obtained for each mother, and 3 million to 3.5 million reads were obtained for each child. TCR recombination output is similarly shaped by thymic selection in related and unrelated pairs, with a minor effect exerted by inherited differences. Related mother-child pairs always showed normalized repertoire overlap that was slightly higher than in unrelated mother-child pairs, though the difference was never significant. With a sensitivity of about 100 clones per million clonotypes, no persistent microchimeric T cell clones were detected. Deep NGS was used in the study to compare the TCR beta repertoires of mothers and children and to look for features that separate related mother-child pairs from unrelated individuals. Mothers averaged around 43 +/- 4 years of age and children averaged around 10 +/- 4 years. After adapters were ligated using NEBNext reagents, the libraries underwent 100+100 nt paired-end sequencing on an Illumina HiSeq 2000. Mother and child libraries were prepared a month apart and sequenced in separate runs to prevent cross-contamination. For each donor, somewhere between about 450,000 and 2,200,000 distinct TCR beta clonotypes were identified. Naive TCR beta clonotypes were estimated from low-frequency clonotypes matched to each donor's FACS-determined naive share, without sorting.

Sequencing was performed on blood. The receptor's source is a boy aged 2 to 10 in good health.

The CDR3 reads as follows: CSATGQGVQIYGYTF. The bases read TGCAGTGCTACGGGACAGGGGGTTCAAATCTATGGCTACACCTTC. The chain was built from TRBV20-1 and TRBJ1-2; 11 bases in between match TRBD1. V ends up 4 bases short and J 4 bases short, with an unmatched junction base count of 8. The CDR3, from cysteine to phenylalanine, totals 15 residues. Only CDR3 DNA is held: 45 bases, read in frame from base 1. According to the germline V gene (reference sequence), CDR1 reads DFQATT and CDR2 reads SNEGSKA.